This entry lists 3 T cell receptor beta chains sequenced from one sample in a study of T cells in localized non-small cell lung cancer. Profiled with immunoSEQ multiplex PCR; TCRdb holds only in-frame clones, not every one. The sample has tens of thousands of clones, around 80% seen once. Sample: peripheral blood, taken before any cancer treatment. These receptors were collected from a male donor older than 55 with stage III squamous cell lung carcinoma.

Remarks on this clone: Other DNA sequences in the sample encode the same CDR3. The chain carries TRBV5-1 and TRBJ2-7; 7 bases are shared with TRBD1. After removal of 1 base from V and 5 bases from J, the junction contained 6 bases not matched to a gene. This CDR3 is 14 amino acids long. Looked up from germline, CDR1 is SGHRS and CDR2 is YFSETQ. In DNA, the CDR3 is TGCGCCAGCAGCTTGAATGGACAGGCCGACGAGCAGTACTTC. It specifies CASSLNGQADEQYF.

The chain combines TRBV5-4 with TRBJ2-2; no reliable D call. Deletions cut 3 bases from V and 3 bases from J, with 9 bases between. Germline V lookup: CDR1 SGHNT, CDR2 YYREEE (reference sequence). This CDR3 is built from 14 residues. The CDR3 here is CASSSIGDTGELFF. The CDR3 region has the DNA TGTGCCAGCAGCTCCATTGGGGACACCGGGGAGCTGTTTTTT.

V and J are TRBV7-9 and TRBJ2-1; the D is unclear. The CDR3 has 15 residues. CDR1 is SEHNR and CDR2 is FQNEAQ in the germline V gene (reference sequence). Trimming shortened V by 0 bases and J by 1 base, and 7 bases separated the two germline ends. The CDR3 DNA is TGTGCCAGCAGCTTAGCGGGTTTATCCTACAATGAGCAGTTCTTC. It codes for CASSLAGLSYNEQFF.